This T cell receptor (beta chain) was obtained from a study of blood T cell repertoires in COVID-19 (TCRdb year 2020). For the wider study: Collaborator samples came from the United States, Italy and Spain and covered acute and convalescent phases of COVID-19. The prospective study material was composed of cDNA or gDNA derived from T cells, B-cell-depleted T cells, or PBMCs. Subjects who had been exposed to COVID-19, were actively infected with it, or had recovered from it provided the deeply sampled blood TCRbeta repertoires that made up the dataset. The repertoires were made available in a free public database intended to serve as a resource for research on the immune response to SARS-CoV-2. The samples were drawn from two sources: the first 160 participants of the ongoing ImmuneRACE study, and 1,000 to 1,500 subjects contributed by 6 global collaborators. Nearly every sample came with metadata listing a de-identified subject ID, COVID-19 status, age in years and sex. HLA class I and class II types, where available, came from metadata supplied by the sample provider rather than from assay-based typing.

There are 12 amino acids in the CDR3, from cysteine to phenylalanine inclusive. Kept here is only the CDR3 DNA, which spans 36 bases and is read in frame from base 1. The V and J ends are trimmed by 7 bases and 4 bases, leaving 11 bases between them. The immunoSEQ Assay, a bias-controlled multiplex PCR, was used to amplify TCRbeta CDR3 regions from genomic DNA. The authors processed their data as follows. Within the assay, amplification of reference gene primers was used to estimate how many nucleated cells each sample contained. Sequence reads were collapsed and filtered to measure the absolute abundance of every unique TCRbeta CDR3 rearrangement. For each sample, productive Simpson clonality was calculated by taking the square root of Simpson's diversity index across productive rearrangements. TCRdb holds this immuneACCESS table with in-frame rearrangements only. Some clones are missing; in checked studies, unresolved V genes explain under half, and the rest has no known cause. V and J calls and clone size are those listed in that table; D and trimming were worked out from the DNA. The sample records hundreds of thousands of clones, roughly 87% of which are singletons. The ten largest clones represent around 12% of the sample.

A second Seattle source provided samples from volunteer blood donors who had recovered from COVID-19. Whole blood was collected in K2EDTA tubes by collaborating institutions according to the institutions' own protocols. Collaborator samples were shipped for TCRbeta analysis as frozen whole blood, isolated PBMCs, or DNA extracted from either sample type. A word on this clone: Its antigen is unknown. No base qualities exist here, and no much larger clone lies one base off it.

Study-level results and caveats: The amount of clinical and demographic metadata varied by source and participant and was provided uncurated.

The chain joins TRBV12-3 or TRBV12-4 to TRBJ2-7, and possibly TRBD1, on 6 matching bases. The sequenced sample was peripheral blood. The clonotype originates from a woman aged 18-30 years who had recovered from COVID-19. The DNA sequence is given as TGTGCCAGCACCTTAGGGGGATACGAGCAGTACTTC. Translated, it reads CASTLGGYEQYF.